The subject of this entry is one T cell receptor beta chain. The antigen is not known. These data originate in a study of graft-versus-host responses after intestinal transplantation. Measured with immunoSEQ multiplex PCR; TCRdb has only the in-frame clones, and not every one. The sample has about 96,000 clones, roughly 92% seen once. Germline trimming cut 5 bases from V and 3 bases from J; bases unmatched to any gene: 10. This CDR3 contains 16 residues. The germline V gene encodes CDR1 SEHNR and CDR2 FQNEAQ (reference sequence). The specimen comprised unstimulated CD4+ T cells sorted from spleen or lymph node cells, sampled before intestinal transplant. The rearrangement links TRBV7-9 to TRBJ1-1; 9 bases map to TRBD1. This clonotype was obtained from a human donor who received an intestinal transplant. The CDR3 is CASSPIWDRDYTEAFF. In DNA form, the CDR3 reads TGTGCCAGCAGCCCTATTTGGGACAGGGATTACACTGAAGCTTTCTTT.